Below are 8 T cell receptor beta chains sequenced from a single sample in a study of CD8 T cells in ankylosing spondylitis. These receptors lack a known antigen. Study-level results: Characteristic, it appeared, of ankylosing spondylitis blood was a TCR beta motif of fewer than 10 highly homologous variants.

TCRdb re-derived calls from the 5' RACE reads in MiXCR, one entry per CDR3 protein. The table shows more than 650,000 distinct CDR3 sequences, with 10% to 15% occurring only once. Sequences were obtained from blood, either unsorted or a sorted T cell fraction (not recorded which). These receptors were taken from a male donor with ankylosing spondylitis.

The chain has TRBV29-1 and TRBJ1-5; no reliable D call. This CDR3 is 13 amino acids long. Trimming left V 6 bases short and J 3 bases short, with 12 bases between. Per the germline V gene, CDR1 is SQVTM and CDR2 is ANQGSEA. CDR3 residues: CSVLAQANQPQHF. For the CDR3, the DNA is TGCAGCGTCCTTGCGCAAGCCAATCAGCCCCAGCATTTT.

This clonotype came up a few times. J is TRBJ2-7 and V is TRBV9, with 8 positions matching TRBD2. Germline V gene sequence: CDR1 SGDLS, CDR2 YYNGEE. Losses at the gene ends were 3 bases for V and 2 bases for J; bases not matched to a gene: 10. The CDR3 runs to 16 residues. CDR3 loop: CASSASLAADAYEQYF. CDR3 bases: TGTGCCAGCAGCGCTTCACTAGCGGCGGACGCCTACGAGCAGTACTTC.

There are many counts of this clonotype. This rearrangement joins TRBV20-1 to TRBJ2-7; D may match TRBD1 or TRBD2 (5 bases each). The CDR3 length is 12 residues. Germline assignment: CDR1 DFQATT and CDR2 SNEGSKA (reference sequence). Trimming removed 7 bases at V and 5 bases at J, with 15 bases between. The CDR3 DNA reads TGCAGTGTTGGGGGTTCAGTGGACGAGCAGTACTTC. Its protein is CSVGGSVDEQYF.

The rearrangement joins TRBV10-2 to TRBJ2-5; D call uncertain. Germline values: CDR1 WSHSY, CDR2 SAAADI. The V and J ends lost 2 bases and 5 bases respectively, with 6 bases between them. This CDR3 comprises 12 residues. CDR3 amino acids: CASSEPEETQYF. The CDR3 nucleotides read TGCGCCAGCAGTGAGCCGGAGGAGACCCAGTACTTC.

This clonotype was seen at least ten times. The chain joins TRBV20-1 to TRBJ2-7; D gene ambiguous. Germline V gene sequence: CDR1 DFQATT, CDR2 SNEGSKA (reference sequence). V was shortened by 0 bases and J by 2 bases, with 8 bases between the two germline ends. This CDR3 spans 13 amino acids. The CDR3 coding sequence is TGCAGTGCTAGAGATCCTCTGACCTACGAGCAGTACTTC. Protein product: CSARDPLTYEQYF.

The gene calls are TRBV10-3 and TRBJ2-3; D may be TRBD1 (5 bases). The CDR3 has 12 amino acids. CDR1 is ENHRY, CDR2 SYGVKD, per germline. Deletions cut 7 bases from V and 2 bases from J, with 7 bases between. The CDR3 DNA reads TGTGCCATCACGGACAACACAGATACGCAGTATTTT. It translates to CAITDNTDTQYF.

The V call is TRBV4-3, the J call TRBJ2-1; 9 bases match TRBD2. The CDR3 consists of 16 residues. Germline assignment: CDR1 LGHNA and CDR2 YSLEER. The junction had 7 bases not matched to a gene; V was cut back by 2 bases and J by 5 bases. The CDR3 loop reads CASSQYWTSDNNEQFF. The CDR3 nucleotides read TGCGCCAGCAGCCAATACTGGACTAGCGACAACAATGAGCAGTTCTTC.

The rearrangement joins TRBV11-2 to TRBJ1-4, with D maybe TRBD1 (5 bases). CDR1 and CDR2 (germline): SGHAT, FQNNGV. This CDR3 is built from 15 residues. V was trimmed by 5 bases and J by 7 bases, leaving 17 bases between them. The CDR3 DNA is TGTGCCAGCAGCCTTACCAGAAGCGGGGGTGAAAAACTGTTTTTT. Translated, it gives CASSLTRSGGEKLFF.